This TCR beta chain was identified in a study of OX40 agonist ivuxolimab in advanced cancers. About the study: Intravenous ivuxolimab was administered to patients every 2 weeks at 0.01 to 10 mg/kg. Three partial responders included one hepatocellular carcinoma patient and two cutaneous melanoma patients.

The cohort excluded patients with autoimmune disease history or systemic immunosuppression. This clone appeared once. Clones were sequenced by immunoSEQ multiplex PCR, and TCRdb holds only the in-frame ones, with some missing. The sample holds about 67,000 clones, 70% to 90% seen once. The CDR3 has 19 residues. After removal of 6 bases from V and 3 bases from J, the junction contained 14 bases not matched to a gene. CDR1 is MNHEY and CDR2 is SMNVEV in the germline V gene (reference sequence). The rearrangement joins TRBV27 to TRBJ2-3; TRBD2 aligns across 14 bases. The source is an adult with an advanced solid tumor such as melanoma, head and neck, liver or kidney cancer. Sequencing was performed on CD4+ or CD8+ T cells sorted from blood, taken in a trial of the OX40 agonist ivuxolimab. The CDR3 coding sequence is TGTGCCAGCAGACCCCTGACTAGCGGGAGGGCCGGGGGGACAGATACGCAGTATTTT. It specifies CASRPLTSGRAGGTDTQYF.